This T cell receptor (beta chain) was retrieved from a study of blood T cell repertoires in COVID-19. Study at large: Acute and convalescent COVID-19 samples came from the United States, Italy and Spain. The cDNA or gDNA used as material had been derived from T cells, B-cell-depleted T cells, or PBMCs.

In the authors' workflow: How many nucleated cells were present was estimated from reference gene primer amplification. TCRdb keeps only in-frame clones here, not all; method: immunoSEQ multiplex PCR. The V and J calls and clone size are taken from that table; D and trimming were inferred from the DNA. The sample shows 130,000 or so clones, about four fifths of them seen only once. Trimming shortened V by 1 base and J by 0 bases, and 10 bases separated the two germline ends. CDR1 and CDR2 from the germline V gene are LNHNV and YYDKDF (reference sequence). This CDR3 region has 16 residues. In this sample, this clone turned up a few times.

The specimen was peripheral blood. The clonotype comes from a human donor in a cohort sampled during active COVID-19. The chain is built from TRBV15 and TRBJ1-3, with D perhaps matching TRBD1 (5 bases). This CDR3 is CATSRGSGHSGNTIYF. The CDR3 nucleotides are TGTGCCACCAGCAGAGGATCAGGGCACTCTGGAAACACCATATATTTT.